Presented here are 17 T cell receptor beta chains from one specimen sequenced in a study of immune characterization of retroperitoneal liposarcoma. TCRdb called the PCR reads again in MiXCR, with one record for every CDR3 protein. The sample has about 7,300 distinct CDR3 sequences, approximately 30% seen once. The sequenced sample was blood. The receptors shown here come from a male donor with retroperitoneal liposarcoma.

The J gene is TRBJ2-1, the V gene TRBV23-1, with 11 bases that match TRBD2. TRBV23-1 is known as an ORF, though its function is uncertain. CDR3 size: 17 residues. J gave up 7 bases and V 2 bases, and 10 bases lay outside the gene matches. The CDR3 region is CASSQNGLRLAGNEQFF. The CDR3, as DNA: TGCGCCAGCAGTCAAAATGGGCTTAGACTAGCGGGGAATGAGCAGTTCTTC.

This clonotype was seen at least ten times. The chain recombines TRBV7-8 with TRBJ1-1; D is ambiguous. V lost 2 bases, J lost 2 bases, and 9 bases lay in between. This CDR3 has 14 amino acids. Germline CDR1 and CDR2: SGHVS and FQNEAQ. CDR3 bases: TGTGCCAGCAGCTTAAGAGAGACTAACACTGAAGCTTTCTTT. This encodes CASSLRETNTEAFF.

The V call is TRBV6-1, the J call TRBJ2-3; the D gene is possibly TRBD1 (6 bases). This CDR3 has 18 residues. Per germline, CDR1 MNHNS and CDR2 SASEGT. Trimming shortened V by 7 bases and J by 2 bases, and 25 bases separated the two germline ends. DNA for the CDR3: TGTGCCAGCACTGAGTTCCCTGGGGGACAAAGAAACACAGATACGCAGTATTTT. This translates into CASTEFPGGQRNTDTQYF.

This chain links TRBV5-1 with TRBJ2-3, with a possible D match to TRBD2 (6 bases). Germline CDR1 SGHRS, CDR2 YFSETQ. There are 15 residues in the CDR3. V was shortened by 4 bases and J by 0 bases, with 12 bases between the two germline ends. The CDR3 sequence is CASSPGTFSTDTQYF. The CDR3 DNA is TGCGCCAGCAGCCCCGGGACTTTCAGCACAGATACGCAGTATTTT.

The CDR3 DNA is TGTGCCAGCAGCCCCAGAGTCCCCTACAATGAGCAGTTCTTC. Protein product: CASSPRVPYNEQFF. The rearrangement links TRBV7-3 to TRBJ2-1; D is undetermined. Germline V gene lookup returns CDR1 SGHTA and CDR2 FQGTGA. The CDR3 is 14 amino acids. The ends were cut back, 5 bases at V and 2 bases at J, with 10 bases in the middle.

The genes are TRBV7-2 and TRBJ1-2; a possible D gene is TRBD1 (5 bases). CDR3 size: 15 residues. In germline, CDR1 is SGHTA, CDR2 FQGNSA. The germline V and J ends were trimmed by 3 bases and 7 bases, with 18 bases remaining between them. The CDR3 loop reads CASSFRQTQSGGYTF. The CDR3 DNA sequence: TGTGCCAGCAGCTTTCGACAGACCCAGTCAGGTGGCTACACCTTC.

The chain recombines TRBV6-1 with TRBJ2-3; possible D gene TRBD1, 6 bases. The CDR3 runs to 15 residues. The V gene's germline CDR1 is MNHNS and CDR2 SASEGT. Trimming left V 2 bases short and J 2 bases short, with 11 bases between. CDR3 loop: CASSEYGQYTDTQYF. The DNA for the CDR3 is TGTGCCAGCAGTGAATATGGACAGTACACAGATACGCAGTATTTT.

In its sample, this clonotype is medium-sized (0.01 to 0.1%). The chain combines TRBV6-1 with TRBJ2-1; 13 nucleotides agree with TRBD2. The V and J ends lost 8 bases and 10 bases, in that order; junction bases with no gene match: 8. Germline V gene lookup returns CDR1 MNHNS and CDR2 SASEGT. The CDR3 totals 14 residues. Here the CDR3 reads CASRWTSGSREQFF. The DNA of the CDR3 is TGTGCCAGCCGATGGACTAGCGGGAGCCGGGAGCAGTTCTTC.

This clonotype was counted many times. The chain links TRBV4-1 to TRBJ2-1; 8 bases align to TRBD1. The CDR3 extends over 16 amino acids. V was clipped by 0 bases and J by 7 bases; unmatched bases: 8. Germline V CDR1 and CDR2: MGHRA, YSYEKL. The CDR3 DNA sequence: TGCGCCAGCAGCCAAGACCGGGACAGGCGGGTAAATGAGCAGTTCTTC. Protein sequence: CASSQDRDRRVNEQFF.

This clonotype is termed medium-sized. The chain is built from TRBV7-7 and TRBJ2-5; D assignment may be TRBD1 or TRBD2 (5 bases each). The CDR3 consists of 15 residues. Trimming shortened V by 5 bases and J by 1 base, and 14 bases separated the two germline ends. CDR1 and CDR2 (germline): SSHAT, FNYEAQ (reference sequence). CDR3 nucleotide sequence: TGTGCCAGCAGCCCTCGTGAGGGGATCCAAGAGACCCAGTACTTC. It is translated as CASSPREGIQETQYF.

Worth noting for this clonotype: An end of the junction differs from the germline gene, which may be a read error. This chain uses TRBV7-7 with TRBJ2-3; the D is unclear. Germline V CDR1 and CDR2: SSHAT, FNYEAQ (reference sequence). There are 14 residues in the CDR3. The CDR3 DNA is TGTGCTAGCAGCTCCTTAGGTGATGCAGATACGCAGTATTTT. It yields the protein CASSSLGDADTQYF.

This chain joins TRBV6-6 and TRBJ1-3, with D perhaps matching TRBD1 (5 bases). Germline V gene sequence: CDR1 MNHNY, CDR2 SVGAGI (reference sequence). The V end was cut by 11 bases, the J end by 2 bases, with 19 bases between. There are 15 residues in the CDR3. The CDR3 spells CAGRQSEGTGNTIYF. The CDR3 nucleotides read TGTGCCGGGAGACAGTCCGAGGGGACTGGAAACACCATATATTTT.

This clonotype has at least ten counts. The rearrangement joins TRBV12-3 or TRBV12-4 to TRBJ1-1; D is undetermined. This CDR3 region has 12 residues. V gave up 4 bases and J gave up 6 bases, with 9 bases separating them. The CDR3 DNA is TGTGCCAGCAGTTCTCGCTGGGCTGAAGCTTTCTTT. Amino acids: CASSSRWAEAFF.

The rearrangement uses TRBV27 and TRBJ2-1; 14 positions agree with TRBD2. J lost 6 bases, V lost 7 bases, and 5 bases had no gene match. The CDR3 covers 15 residues. Germline loops: CDR1 MNHEY, CDR2 SMNVEV (reference sequence). CDR3 DNA sequence: TGTGCCAGCACCTGGGGGACTAGCGGGAGCAATGAGCAGTTCTTC. It encodes CASTWGTSGSNEQFF.

This clonotype was seen ten or more times. The genes are TRBV6-1 and TRBJ2-2, with D possibly TRBD2 on 6 matching bases. Deletions cut 6 bases from V and 5 bases from J, with 13 bases between. The CDR3 runs to 14 residues. Germline lookup yields CDR1 MNHNS and CDR2 SASEGT. CDR3 sequence reads: CASRRDQITGELFF. CDR3 DNA sequence: TGTGCCAGCAGGCGGGACCAAATAACCGGGGAGCTGTTTTTT.

The genes are TRBV6-1 and TRBJ2-6; D is possibly TRBD1 (5 bases). Germline loops: CDR1 MNHNS, CDR2 SASEGT. There are 13 residues in the CDR3. The V and J ends lost 11 bases and 2 bases respectively, with 10 bases between them. CDR3 DNA sequence: TGTGCCTCCAGGGAAGCTGGGGCCAACGTCCTGACTTTC. It encodes CASREAGANVLTF.

This clonotype was counted ten times or more. The V call is TRBV27, the J call TRBJ1-1; TRBD1 matches 7 bases. The ends lost 6 bases at V and 5 bases at J; junction bases unmatched: 6. This CDR3 is 13 amino acids long. Germline lookup yields CDR1 MNHEY and CDR2 SMNVEV (reference sequence). The CDR3 sequence is CASRRQGRTEAFF. Written as DNA, the CDR3 is TGTGCCAGCAGGCGACAGGGAAGGACTGAAGCTTTCTTT.